This T cell receptor (beta chain) is drawn from a study of Tregs in tolerant kidney transplant recipients. Germline loops: CDR1 SGDLS, CDR2 YYNGEE. This CDR3 spans 17 amino acids. The V gene end was trimmed by 3 bases and the J gene end by 2 bases; junction bases not matched to a gene: 10. Profiling relied on immunoSEQ multiplex PCR, and the TCRdb table lists in-frame clones only, not all of them. The table shows 74,000 or so clones, with roughly 91% occurring only once. Mixed chimerism was transient after nonmyeloablative marrow transplants from related graft donors. This sample comprised CD4+ T cells from blood (PBMCs), obtained 24 months after the transplant. This chain uses TRBV9 with TRBJ2-2, with 7 bases that match TRBD1. The clonotype comes from a human patient who received a combined kidney and bone marrow transplant. Some T cells may be provided by the graft donor. The CDR3 sequence: CASSESQRQGNTGELFF. The CDR3, as DNA: TGTGCCAGCAGCGAATCCCAAAGACAGGGAAACACCGGGGAGCTGTTTTTT.